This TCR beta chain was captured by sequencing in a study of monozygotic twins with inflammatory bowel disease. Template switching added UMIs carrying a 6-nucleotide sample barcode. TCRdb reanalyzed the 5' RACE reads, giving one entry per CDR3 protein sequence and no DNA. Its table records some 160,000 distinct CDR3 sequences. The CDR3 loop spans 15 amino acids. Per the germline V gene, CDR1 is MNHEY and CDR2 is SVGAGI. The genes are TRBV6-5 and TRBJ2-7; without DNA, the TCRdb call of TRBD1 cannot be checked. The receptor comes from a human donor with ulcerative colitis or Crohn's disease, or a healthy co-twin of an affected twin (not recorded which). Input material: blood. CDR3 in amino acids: CASSYAQGGSYEQYF.